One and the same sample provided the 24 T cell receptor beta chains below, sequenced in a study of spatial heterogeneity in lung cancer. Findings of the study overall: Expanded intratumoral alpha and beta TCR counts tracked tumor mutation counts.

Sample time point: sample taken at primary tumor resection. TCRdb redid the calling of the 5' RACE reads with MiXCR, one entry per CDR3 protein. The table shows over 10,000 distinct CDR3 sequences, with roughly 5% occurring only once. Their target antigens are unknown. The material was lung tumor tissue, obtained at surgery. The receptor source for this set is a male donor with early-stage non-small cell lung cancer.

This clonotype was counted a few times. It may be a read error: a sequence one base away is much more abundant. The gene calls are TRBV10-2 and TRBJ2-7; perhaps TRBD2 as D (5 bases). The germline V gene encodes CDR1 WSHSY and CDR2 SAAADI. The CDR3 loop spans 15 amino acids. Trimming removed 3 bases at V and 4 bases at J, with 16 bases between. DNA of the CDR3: TGCGCCAGCAGTGATCTAGAAAGGTTAGCGTACGAGCAGTACTTC. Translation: CASSDLERLAYEQYF.

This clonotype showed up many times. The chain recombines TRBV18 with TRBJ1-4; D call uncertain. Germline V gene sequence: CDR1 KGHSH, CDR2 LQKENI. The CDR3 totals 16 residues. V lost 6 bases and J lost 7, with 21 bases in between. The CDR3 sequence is CASSLQVALRGEKLFF. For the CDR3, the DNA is TGTGCCAGCTCGCTGCAGGTCGCACTCCGGGGTGAAAAACTGTTTTTT.

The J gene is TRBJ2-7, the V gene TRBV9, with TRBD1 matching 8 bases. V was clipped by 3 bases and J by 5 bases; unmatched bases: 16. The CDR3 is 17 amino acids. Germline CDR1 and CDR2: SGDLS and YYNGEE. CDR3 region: CASSAGPLRQGSHEQYF. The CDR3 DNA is TGTGCCAGCAGCGCAGGCCCCCTAAGACAGGGGAGTCACGAGCAGTACTTC.

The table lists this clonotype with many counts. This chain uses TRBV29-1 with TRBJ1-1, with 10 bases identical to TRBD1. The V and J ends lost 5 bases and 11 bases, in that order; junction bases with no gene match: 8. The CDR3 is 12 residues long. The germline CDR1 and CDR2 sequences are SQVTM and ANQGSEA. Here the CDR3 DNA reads TGCAGCGTTTTGGACAGGGGGTTGTGGGCTTTCTTT. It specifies CSVLDRGLWAFF.

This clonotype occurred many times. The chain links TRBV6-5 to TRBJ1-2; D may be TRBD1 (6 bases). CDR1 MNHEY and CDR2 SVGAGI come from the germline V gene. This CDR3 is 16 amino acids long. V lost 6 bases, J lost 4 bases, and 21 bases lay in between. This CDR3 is CASSRKRATGGYGYTF. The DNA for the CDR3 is TGTGCCAGCAGCCGGAAAAGGGCGACAGGTGGCTATGGCTACACCTTC.

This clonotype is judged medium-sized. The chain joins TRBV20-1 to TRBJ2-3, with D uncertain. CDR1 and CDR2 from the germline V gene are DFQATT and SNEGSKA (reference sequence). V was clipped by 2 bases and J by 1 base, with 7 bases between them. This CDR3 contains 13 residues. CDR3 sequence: CSARKGGTDTQYF. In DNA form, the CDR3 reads TGCAGTGCTAGAAAGGGTGGCACAGATACGCAGTATTTT.

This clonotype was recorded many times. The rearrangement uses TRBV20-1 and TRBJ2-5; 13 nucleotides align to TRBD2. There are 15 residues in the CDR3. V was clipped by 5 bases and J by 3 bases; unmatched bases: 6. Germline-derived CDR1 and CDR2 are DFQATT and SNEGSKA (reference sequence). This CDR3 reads CSAPRTSGGEETQYF. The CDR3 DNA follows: TGCAGTGCTCCCCGGACTAGCGGGGGTGAAGAGACCCAGTACTTC.

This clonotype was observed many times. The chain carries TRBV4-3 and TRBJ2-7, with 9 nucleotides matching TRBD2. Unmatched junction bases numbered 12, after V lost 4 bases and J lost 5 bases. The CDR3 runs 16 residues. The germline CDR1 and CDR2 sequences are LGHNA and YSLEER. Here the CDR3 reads CASSPSGNSFSDEQYF. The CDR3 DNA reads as TGCGCCAGCAGCCCTAGCGGGAACTCCTTTAGTGACGAGCAGTACTTC.

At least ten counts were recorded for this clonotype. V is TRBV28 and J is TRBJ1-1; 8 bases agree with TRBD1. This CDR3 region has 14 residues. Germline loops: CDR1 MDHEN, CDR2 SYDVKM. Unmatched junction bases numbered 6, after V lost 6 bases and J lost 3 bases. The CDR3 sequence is CASRPGQAYTEAFF. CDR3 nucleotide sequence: TGTGCCAGCAGACCGGGACAGGCTTACACTGAAGCTTTCTTT.

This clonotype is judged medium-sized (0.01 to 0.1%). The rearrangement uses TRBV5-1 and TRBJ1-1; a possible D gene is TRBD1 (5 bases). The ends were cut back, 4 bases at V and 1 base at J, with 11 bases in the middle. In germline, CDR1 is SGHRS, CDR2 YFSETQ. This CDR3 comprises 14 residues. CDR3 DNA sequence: TGCGCCAGCAGCCCCAGGGCGACGAACACTGAAGCTTTCTTT. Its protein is CASSPRATNTEAFF. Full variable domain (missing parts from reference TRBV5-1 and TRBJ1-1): KAGVTQTPRYLIKTRGQQVTLSCSPISGHRSVSWYQQTPGQGLQFLFEYFSETQRNKGNFPGRFSGRQFSNSRSEMNVSTLELGDSALYLCASSPRATNTEAFFGQGTRLTVV.

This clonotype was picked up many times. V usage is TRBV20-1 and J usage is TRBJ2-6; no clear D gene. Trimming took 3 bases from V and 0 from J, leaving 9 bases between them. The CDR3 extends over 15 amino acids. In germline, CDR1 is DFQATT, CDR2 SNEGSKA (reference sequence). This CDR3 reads CSARLGGSGANVLTF. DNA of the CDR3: TGCAGTGCTAGGTTGGGCGGCTCTGGGGCCAACGTCCTGACTTTC.

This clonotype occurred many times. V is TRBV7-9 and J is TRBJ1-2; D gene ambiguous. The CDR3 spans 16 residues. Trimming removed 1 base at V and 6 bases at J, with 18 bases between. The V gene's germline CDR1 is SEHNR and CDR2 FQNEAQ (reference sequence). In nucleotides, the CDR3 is TGTGCCAGCAGCTTAGGAGCCGCCGCCCATTCAGATGGCTACACCTTC. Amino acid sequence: CASSLGAAAHSDGYTF.

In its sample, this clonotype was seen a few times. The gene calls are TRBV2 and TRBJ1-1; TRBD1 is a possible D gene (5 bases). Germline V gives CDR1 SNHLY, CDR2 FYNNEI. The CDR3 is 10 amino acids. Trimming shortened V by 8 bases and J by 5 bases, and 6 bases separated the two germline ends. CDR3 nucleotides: TGTGCCAGCGGGGGTACTGAAGCTTTCTTT. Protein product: CASGGTEAFF.

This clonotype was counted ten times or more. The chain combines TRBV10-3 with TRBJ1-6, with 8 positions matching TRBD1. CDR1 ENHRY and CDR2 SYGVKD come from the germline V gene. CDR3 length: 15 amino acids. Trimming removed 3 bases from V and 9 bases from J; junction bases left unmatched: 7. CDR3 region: CAISESTGVGSPLHF. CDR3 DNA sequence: TGTGCCATCAGTGAATCGACAGGGGTCGGTTCACCCCTCCACTTT.

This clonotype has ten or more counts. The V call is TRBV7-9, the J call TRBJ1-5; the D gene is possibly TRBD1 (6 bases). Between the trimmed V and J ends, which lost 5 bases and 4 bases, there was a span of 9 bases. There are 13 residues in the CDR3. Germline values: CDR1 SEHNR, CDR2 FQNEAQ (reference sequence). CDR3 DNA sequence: TGTGCCAGCAGCCCGGACAGTAATCAGCCCCAGCATTTT. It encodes CASSPDSNQPQHF.

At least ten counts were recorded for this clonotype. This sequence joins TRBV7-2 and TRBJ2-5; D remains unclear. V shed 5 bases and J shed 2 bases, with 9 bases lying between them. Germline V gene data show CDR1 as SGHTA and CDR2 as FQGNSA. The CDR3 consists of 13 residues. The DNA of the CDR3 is TGTGCCAGCAGCCAAAATTTTCAAGAGACCCAGTACTTC. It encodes CASSQNFQETQYF.

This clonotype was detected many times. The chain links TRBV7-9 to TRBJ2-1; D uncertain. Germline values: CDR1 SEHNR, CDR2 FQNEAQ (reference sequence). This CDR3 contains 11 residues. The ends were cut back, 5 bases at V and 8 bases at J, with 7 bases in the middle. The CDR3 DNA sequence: TGTGCCAGCAGCCCACAGTATGAGCAGTTCTTC. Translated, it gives CASSPQYEQFF.

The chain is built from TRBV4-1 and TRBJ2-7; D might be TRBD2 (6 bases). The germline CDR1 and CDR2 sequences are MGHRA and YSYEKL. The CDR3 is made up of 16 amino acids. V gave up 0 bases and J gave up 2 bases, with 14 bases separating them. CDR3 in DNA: TGCGCCAGCAGCCAAGAGGAGGGCCCGGGAGCCTACGAGCAGTACTTC. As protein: CASSQEEGPGAYEQYF.

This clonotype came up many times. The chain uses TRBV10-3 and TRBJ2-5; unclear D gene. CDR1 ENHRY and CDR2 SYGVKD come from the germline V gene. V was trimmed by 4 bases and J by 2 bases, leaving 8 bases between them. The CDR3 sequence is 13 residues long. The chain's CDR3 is CAISGTPQETQYF. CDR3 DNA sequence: TGTGCCATCAGTGGTACGCCTCAAGAGACCCAGTACTTC.

The CDR3 region is CASSSTDRVFEQFF. In DNA form, the CDR3 reads TGTGCCAGCAGCTCCACAGACAGGGTCTTTGAGCAGTTCTTC. The V gene is TRBV7-2, the J gene TRBJ2-1; 7 bases map to TRBD1. Losses at the gene ends were 4 bases for V and 9 bases for J; bases not matched to a gene: 9. The CDR3 totals 14 residues. The germline V gene encodes CDR1 SGHTA and CDR2 FQGNSA.

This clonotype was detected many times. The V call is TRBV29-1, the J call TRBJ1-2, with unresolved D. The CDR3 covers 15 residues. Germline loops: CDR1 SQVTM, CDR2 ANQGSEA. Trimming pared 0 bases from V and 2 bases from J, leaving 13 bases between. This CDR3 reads CSVEDRGRINYGYTF. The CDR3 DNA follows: TGCAGCGTTGAAGATAGAGGACGTATCAACTATGGCTACACCTTC.

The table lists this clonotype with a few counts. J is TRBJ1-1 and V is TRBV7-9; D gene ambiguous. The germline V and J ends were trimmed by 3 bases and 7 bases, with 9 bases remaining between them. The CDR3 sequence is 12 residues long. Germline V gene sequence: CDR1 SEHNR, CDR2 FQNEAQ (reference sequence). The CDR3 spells CASSFGGGEAFF. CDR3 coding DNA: TGTGCCAGCAGCTTTGGAGGCGGTGAAGCTTTCTTT. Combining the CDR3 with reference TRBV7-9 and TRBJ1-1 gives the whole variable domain DTGVSQNPRHKITKRGQNVTFRCDPISEHNRLYWYRQTLGQGPEFLTYFQNEAQLEKSRLLSDRFSAERPKGSFSTLEIQRTEQGDSAMYLCASSFGGGEAFFGQGTRLTVV.

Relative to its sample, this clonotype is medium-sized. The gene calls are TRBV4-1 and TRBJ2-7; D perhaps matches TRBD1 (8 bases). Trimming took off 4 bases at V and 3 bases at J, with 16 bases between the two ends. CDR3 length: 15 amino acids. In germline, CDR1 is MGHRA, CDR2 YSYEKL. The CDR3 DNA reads TGCGCCAGCAGCCCCGGACAGGGAGGGGACTACGAGCAGTACTTC. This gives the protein CASSPGQGGDYEQYF.

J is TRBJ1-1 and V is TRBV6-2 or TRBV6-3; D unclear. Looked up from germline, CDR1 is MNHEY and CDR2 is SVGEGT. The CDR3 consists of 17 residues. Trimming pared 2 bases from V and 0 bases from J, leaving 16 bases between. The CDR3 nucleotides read TGTGCCAGCAGTTACCCGGGATTGGGTAACATGAACACTGAAGCTTTCTTT. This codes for CASSYPGLGNMNTEAFF.